The entry that follows covers one TCR beta chain sequence. Libraries were prepared by immunoSEQ multiplex PCR; TCRdb keeps only in-frame clonotypes and omits some of them. This sample has under 20,000 clones, with over 70% found just once. This specimen comes from a study of blood T cell repertoires in COVID-19. Study summary: T cells, B-cell-depleted T cells, or PBMCs supplied cDNA or gDNA.

Per the germline V gene, CDR1 is SGHTA and CDR2 is FQGNSA. This CDR3 contains 15 residues. Trimming removed 3 bases from V and 5 bases from J; junction bases left unmatched: 10. The receptor was derived from a human donor in a cohort sampled during active COVID-19. The chain uses TRBV7-2 and TRBJ2-7; 7 bases match TRBD1. The sequencing sample was made of peripheral blood. The CDR3 region has the DNA TGTGCCAGCAGCTTGAGGGCGACAGGGAACCACGAGCAGTACTTC. Its protein product is CASSLRATGNHEQYF.